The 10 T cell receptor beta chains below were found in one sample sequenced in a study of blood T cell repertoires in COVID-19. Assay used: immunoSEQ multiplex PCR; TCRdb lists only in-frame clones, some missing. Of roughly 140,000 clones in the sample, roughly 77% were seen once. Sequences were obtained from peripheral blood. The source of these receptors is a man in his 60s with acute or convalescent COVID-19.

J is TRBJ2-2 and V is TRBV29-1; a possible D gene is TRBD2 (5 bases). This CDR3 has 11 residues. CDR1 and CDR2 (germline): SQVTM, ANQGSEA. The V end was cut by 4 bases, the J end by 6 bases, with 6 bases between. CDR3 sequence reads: CSVGGAGELFF. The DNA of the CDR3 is TGCAGCGTTGGGGGAGCCGGGGAGCTGTTTTTT.

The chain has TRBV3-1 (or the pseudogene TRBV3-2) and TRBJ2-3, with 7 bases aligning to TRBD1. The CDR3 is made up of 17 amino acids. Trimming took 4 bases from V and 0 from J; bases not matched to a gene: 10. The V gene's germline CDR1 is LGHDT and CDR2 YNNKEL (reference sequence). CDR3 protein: CASSRLTGATSTDTQYF. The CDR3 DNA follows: TGTGCCAGCAGCCGTCTCACAGGGGCTACTAGCACAGATACGCAGTATTTT.

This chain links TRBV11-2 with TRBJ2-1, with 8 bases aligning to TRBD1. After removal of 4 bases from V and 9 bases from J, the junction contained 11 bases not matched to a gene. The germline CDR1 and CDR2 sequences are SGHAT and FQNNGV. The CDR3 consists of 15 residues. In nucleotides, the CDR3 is TGTGCCAGCAGCTCTCCGGACAGGGTATGGATTGAGCAGTTCTTC. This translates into CASSSPDRVWIEQFF.

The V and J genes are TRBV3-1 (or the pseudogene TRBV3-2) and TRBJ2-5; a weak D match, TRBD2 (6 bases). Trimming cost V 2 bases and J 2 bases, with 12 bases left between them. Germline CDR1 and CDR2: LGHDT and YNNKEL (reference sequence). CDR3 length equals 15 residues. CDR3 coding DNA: TGTGCCAGCAGCCAAAAACGGGACTTTCAAGAGACCCAGTACTTC. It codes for CASSQKRDFQETQYF.

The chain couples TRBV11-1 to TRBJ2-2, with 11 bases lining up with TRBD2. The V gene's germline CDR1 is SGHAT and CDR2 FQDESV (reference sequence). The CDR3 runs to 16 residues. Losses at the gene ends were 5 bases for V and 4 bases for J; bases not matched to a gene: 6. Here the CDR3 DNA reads TGTGCCAGCAGCCTCCGACTAGCGGGACCCACCGGGGAGCTGTTTTTT. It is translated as CASSLRLAGPTGELFF. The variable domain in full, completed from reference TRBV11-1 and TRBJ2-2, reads EAEVAQSPRYKITEKSQAVAFWCDPISGHATLYWYRQILGQGPELLVQFQDESVVDDSQLPKDRFSAERLKGVDSTLKIQPAELGDSAMYLCASSLRLAGPTGELFFGEGSRLTVL.

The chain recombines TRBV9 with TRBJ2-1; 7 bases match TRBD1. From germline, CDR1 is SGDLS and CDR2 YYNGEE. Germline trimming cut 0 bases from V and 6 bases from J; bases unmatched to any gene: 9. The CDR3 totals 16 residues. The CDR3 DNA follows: TGTGCCAGCAGCGTAGTGCCCCAGGGGGTTTCCAATGAGCAGTTCTTC. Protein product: CASSVVPQGVSNEQFF.

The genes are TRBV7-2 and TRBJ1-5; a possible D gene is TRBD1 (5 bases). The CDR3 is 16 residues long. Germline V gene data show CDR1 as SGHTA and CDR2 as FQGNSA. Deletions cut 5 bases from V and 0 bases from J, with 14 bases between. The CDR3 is CASSASAGGSNQPQHF. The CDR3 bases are TGTGCCAGCAGCGCATCCGCGGGGGGTAGCAATCAGCCCCAGCATTTT. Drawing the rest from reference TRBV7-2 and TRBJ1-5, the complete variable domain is GAGVSQSPSNKVTEKGKDVELRCDPISGHTALYWYRQSLGQGLEFLIYFQGNSAPDKSGLPSDRFSAERTGGSVSTLTIQRTQQEDSAVYLCASSASAGGSNQPQHFGDGTRLSIL.

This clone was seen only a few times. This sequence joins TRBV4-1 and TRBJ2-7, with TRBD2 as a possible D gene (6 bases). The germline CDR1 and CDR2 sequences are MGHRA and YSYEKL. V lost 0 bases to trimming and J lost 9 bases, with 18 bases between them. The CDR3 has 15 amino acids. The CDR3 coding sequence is TGCGCCAGCAGCCAAGATGGGCGGGACCCCCTCTTGCAGTACTTC. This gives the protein CASSQDGRDPLLQYF.

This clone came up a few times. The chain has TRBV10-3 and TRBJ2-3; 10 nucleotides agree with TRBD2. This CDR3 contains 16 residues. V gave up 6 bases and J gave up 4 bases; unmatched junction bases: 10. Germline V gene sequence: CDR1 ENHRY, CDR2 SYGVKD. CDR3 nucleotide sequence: TGTGCCATCAGCACCGAGGGGAGCGGGAGGGCAGATACGCAGTATTTT. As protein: CAISTEGSGRADTQYF.

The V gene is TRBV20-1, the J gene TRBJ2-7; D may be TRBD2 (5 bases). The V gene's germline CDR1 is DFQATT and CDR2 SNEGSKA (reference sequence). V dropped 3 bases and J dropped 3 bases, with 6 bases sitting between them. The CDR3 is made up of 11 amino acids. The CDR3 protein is CSASGIYEQYF. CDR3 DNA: TGCAGTGCTAGCGGGATCTACGAGCAGTACTTC.